These 16 T cell receptor beta chains came from one sample sequenced in a study of glioma-infiltrating T cells after dendritic cell vaccination. Assay: immunoSEQ multiplex PCR; the TCRdb copy retains only in-frame clones and omits some. The data contain over 90,000 clones, roughly 84% of them seen just once; the ten biggest clones take up around 3%. Specimen: blood, collected before dendritic cell vaccination. The receptors originated from a human donor with glioblastoma.

In DNA form, the CDR3 reads TGTGCCACCAGCACTCCGCGTAGCGGCTATGGCTACACCTTC. Translating gives CATSTPRSGYGYTF. The rearrangement uses TRBV15 and TRBJ1-2; D call uncertain. Trimming removed 4 bases at V and 4 bases at J, with 13 bases between. CDR1 and CDR2 (germline): LNHNV, YYDKDF (reference sequence). The CDR3 sequence is 14 residues long.

The rearrangement uses TRBV29-1 and TRBJ1-3; TRBD1 is a possible D gene (5 bases). CDR1 and CDR2 from the germline V gene are SQVTM and ANQGSEA. The CDR3 consists of 15 residues. The V end was cut by 6 bases, the J end by 5 bases, with 20 bases between. Here the CDR3 DNA reads TGCAGCGTCCTCAAGCAGGGCCAAAATAGAAACACCATATATTTT. Translating it yields CSVLKQGQNRNTIYF.

The V and J genes are TRBV6-1 and TRBJ1-6; 8 nucleotides match TRBD1. From germline, CDR1 is MNHNS and CDR2 SASEGT. V trimming: 1 base; J trimming: 7 bases; junction bases outside the gene matches: 0. The CDR3 has 14 amino acids. The CDR3 nucleotides are TGTGCCAGCAGTGAAGGGACAGGGAATTCACCCCTCCACTTT. It translates to CASSEGTGNSPLHF.

About this clone: Other DNA sequences of this sample code for an identical CDR3. The chain joins TRBV19 to TRBJ2-1; TRBD2 matches 10 bases. This CDR3 contains 15 residues. Unmatched junction bases numbered 5, after V lost 3 bases and J lost 6 bases. CDR1 and CDR2 (germline): LNHDA, SQIVND (reference sequence). CDR3 residues: CASSIQAGGFNEQFF. CDR3 in DNA: TGTGCCAGTAGTATTCAAGCGGGAGGGTTCAATGAGCAGTTCTTC. Drawing the rest from reference TRBV19 and TRBJ2-1, the complete variable domain is DGGITQSPKYLFRKEGQNVTLSCEQNLNHDAMYWYRQDPGQGLRLIYYSQIVNDFQKGDIAEGYSVSREKKESFPLTVTSAQKNPTAFYLCASSIQAGGFNEQFFGPGTRLTVL.

The chain couples TRBV5-4 to TRBJ2-3, with D perhaps matching TRBD1 (6 bases). CDR3 length: 15 amino acids. Trimming took off 0 bases at V and 5 bases at J, with 13 bases between the two ends. Germline V CDR1 and CDR2: SGHNT, YYREEE (reference sequence). The CDR3 here is CASSLEGQSIDTQYF. CDR3 coding DNA: TGTGCCAGCAGCTTGGAAGGACAGAGTATAGATACGCAGTATTTT.

The V gene is TRBV2, the J gene TRBJ1-2, with D perhaps TRBD1 (5 bases). The V gene lost 8 bases and the J gene lost 5 bases, with 15 bases spanning the gap. CDR1 SNHLY and CDR2 FYNNEI come from the germline V gene. The CDR3 spans 13 residues. The CDR3 sequence: CASHRGGEYGYTF. The CDR3 coding sequence is TGTGCCAGCCACCGAGGAGGGGAGTATGGCTACACCTTC.

The CDR3 spells CATSSGSYNEQFF. The DNA for the CDR3 is TGTGCCACCTCTAGCGGGAGTTACAATGAGCAGTTCTTC. V is TRBV6-4 and J is TRBJ2-1; TRBD2 matches 10 bases. The germline V gene encodes CDR1 MRHNA and CDR2 SNTAGT. The V gene end was trimmed by 10 bases and the J gene end by 4 bases; junction bases not matched to a gene: 4. The CDR3 runs to 13 residues.

This chain uses TRBV10-1 with TRBJ1-1; D is unclear. CDR1 is WNHNN, CDR2 SYGVQD, per germline (reference sequence). Trimming left V 10 bases short and J 11 bases short, with 20 bases between. This CDR3 spans 12 amino acids. The CDR3 nucleotides are TGCGCCACCTCGGCGGATGGCCTACGGGCTTTCTTT. Translating it yields CATSADGLRAFF.

The V gene is TRBV2, the J gene TRBJ1-1; D ambiguous. This CDR3 contains 13 residues. The germline CDR1 and CDR2 sequences are SNHLY and FYNNEI. Deletions cut 9 bases from V and 1 base from J, with 12 bases between. The CDR3 nucleotides read TGTGCCAGGAGACGGGAAACGAACACTGAAGCTTTCTTT. Translated, it gives CARRRETNTEAFF. The full variable domain, its missing parts supplied by reference TRBV2 and TRBJ1-1, is EPEVTQTPSHQVTQMGQEVILRCVPISNHLYFYWYRQILGQKVEFLVSFYNNEISEKSEIFDDQFSVERPDGSNFTLKIRSTKLEDSAMYFCARRRETNTEAFFGQGTRLTVV.

This sequence joins TRBV29-1 and TRBJ1-2; D possibly corresponds to TRBD1 (5 bases). Germline V gene sequence: CDR1 SQVTM, CDR2 ANQGSEA. V shed 6 bases and J shed 8 bases, with 19 bases lying between them. The CDR3 length is 13 residues. This chain's CDR3 is CSVSGRDRLGYTF. The DNA for the CDR3 is TGCAGCGTCTCGGGGCGGGACCGCTTAGGCTACACCTTC.

This clone was counted between two and nine times. The chain couples TRBV10-1 to TRBJ2-7, with D possibly matching TRBD2 (6 bases). Germline V CDR1 and CDR2: WNHNN, SYGVQD (reference sequence). V was trimmed by 0 bases and J by 6 bases, leaving 15 bases between them. The CDR3 is made up of 15 amino acids. The CDR3, as DNA: TGCGCCAGCAGTGAGTCTAAAGGGGAGGTCGGCGAGCAGTACTTC. This codes for CASSESKGEVGEQYF.

This clone was seen a single time. The chain has TRBV27 and TRBJ2-7; 7 bases are a match to TRBD2. This CDR3 spans 16 amino acids. Germline V gene lookup returns CDR1 MNHEY and CDR2 SMNVEV (reference sequence). The V segment lost 2 bases and the J segment 11 bases; nucleotides outside the gene matches: 18. CDR3 bases: TGTGCCAGCAGTTTAACCCCCCTAATGGGGGGGTCTAGGGAGTACTTC. It specifies CASSLTPLMGGSREYF.

The J gene is TRBJ2-2, the V gene TRBV11-3; 7 bases are a match to TRBD2. V shed 5 bases, J shed 0 bases, and the junction held 6 bases outside the gene matches. CDR1 and CDR2 from the germline V gene are SGHNT and YENEEA. There are 16 residues in the CDR3. The CDR3 nucleotides read TGTGCCAGCAGCCCTGCTAGCGGAACGAACACCGGGGAGCTGTTTTTT. It is translated as CASSPASGTNTGELFF. The full variable domain, with the rest looked up from reference TRBV11-3 and TRBJ2-2, is EAGVVQSPRYKIIEKKQPVAFWCNPISGHNTLYWYLQNLGQGPELLIRYENEEAVDDSQLPKDRFSAERLKGVDSTLKIQPAELGDSAVYLCASSPASGTNTGELFFGEGSRLTVL.

The genes are TRBV5-4 and TRBJ2-2; the D gene is possibly TRBD1 (5 bases). Trimming stripped 4 bases from V and 1 base from J, with 11 bases between. This CDR3 is 15 amino acids long. Per germline, CDR1 SGHNT and CDR2 YYREEE (reference sequence). CDR3 sequence (DNA): TGTGCCAGCAGCCTAGACAGCTGGAACACCGGGGAGCTGTTTTTT. It is translated as CASSLDSWNTGELFF.

This sequence joins TRBV19 and TRBJ2-7; a possible D gene is TRBD2 (7 bases). Trimming took 4 bases from V and 1 from J, leaving 8 bases between them. This CDR3 is built from 13 residues. Germline values: CDR1 LNHDA, CDR2 SQIVND (reference sequence). CDR3 sequence: CASSKGGSYEQYF. In DNA, the CDR3 is TGTGCCAGTAGTAAGGGGGGGTCCTACGAGCAGTACTTC.

The chain employs TRBV7-6 and TRBJ2-5; the match to TRBD1 covers 7 bases. J was trimmed by 5 bases and V by 1 base; bases with no gene match: 7. The CDR3 is 15 amino acids. Germline-derived CDR1 and CDR2 are SGHVS and FNYEAQ. The CDR3 DNA sequence: TGTGCCAGCAGCTTAGTTTTTAGGGGGCGGGAGACCCAGTACTTC. Residues: CASSLVFRGRETQYF.